The entry that follows covers one T cell receptor beta chain sequence. Its antigen is as yet unknown. It was CD45RO-negative cells, positively selected for CCR7, that made up naive CD8 cells, with terminally differentiated effector memory CD45RA+ cells excluded. TCRdb's copy holds only in-frame clones and misses some; the assay was immunoSEQ multiplex PCR. The sample includes some 1,900,000 clones, less than 95% of them seen just once. The entry originates in a study of shared clonotypes between healthy human individuals. On the study more broadly: The donors, two women and a few men, were aged 18 to 49. Donors had three CD4 naive, three CD4 memory, two CD8 naive and one CD8 memory plate apiece.

General study findings and limits: The study sampled only blood, and tissue repertoires likely differ. Estimated richness was generally greater in naive than memory subsets.

This clonotype was sampled from a young man in good health. Sequenced material: naive CD8+ T cells sorted from blood.

DNA for the CDR3: TGCAGCGTCCCTATTAGCGGGGGAGCCAACACCGGGGAGCTGTTTTTT. Its translation is CSVPISGGANTGELFF. The chain is built from TRBV29-1 and TRBJ2-2, with 9 positions matching TRBD2. Germline-derived CDR1 and CDR2 are SQVTM and ANQGSEA. The CDR3 runs 16 residues. Trimming cost V 6 bases and J 2 bases; bases outside gene matches: 10.